This TCR beta chain was identified during a study of shared clonotypes between healthy human individuals. The germline gives CDR1 SGHRS, CDR2 YFSETQ. The junction had 4 bases not matched to a gene; V was cut back by 4 bases and J by 6 bases. This CDR3 has 12 amino acids. This clone was seen a single time. TCRdb keeps only in-frame clones here, not all; method: immunoSEQ multiplex PCR. The repertoire holds more than 1,200,000 clones, with approximately 98.5% as singletons. Sequencing was performed on naive CD4+ T cells sorted from blood. Subset of the sample: CD45RA+ positively selected. The clonotype comes from a young man in good health. The chain recombines TRBV5-1 with TRBJ2-7; 7 bases are shared with TRBD1. In DNA form, the CDR3 reads TGCGCCAGCAGCCCACAGGGGAGCGAGCAGTACTTC. Its translation is CASSPQGSEQYF.